Following are 32 T cell receptor beta chains from one sample sequenced in a study of technical replicates of blood from several donors. Produced via immunoSEQ multiplex PCR; TCRdb's table is partial and in-frame only. Of roughly 80,000 clones listed, nearly 96% are singletons. The sample comprised T cells isolated from PBMCs. These receptor sequences come from a human donor in good health.

The chain is built from TRBV27 and TRBJ1-3; D not resolved. The CDR3 contains 15 residues. Trimming took 10 bases from V and 0 from J, leaving 16 bases between them. Germline V CDR1 and CDR2: MNHEY, SMNVEV (reference sequence). The CDR3 DNA is TGTGCCACCAAAACGTCCAGGTTCTCTGGAAACACCATATATTTT. Protein sequence: CATKTSRFSGNTIYF.

The chain recombines TRBV9 with TRBJ2-2, with a tentative D call TRBD2 (6 bases). The V gene's germline CDR1 is SGDLS and CDR2 YYNGEE. Trimming pared 5 bases from V and 1 base from J, leaving 9 bases between. This CDR3 is built from 14 residues. The CDR3 loop is CASRERVNTGELFF. In nucleotides, the CDR3 is TGTGCCAGCAGGGAGCGGGTGAACACCGGGGAGCTGTTTTTT.

The genes are TRBV30 and TRBJ1-3, with a possible D match to TRBD1 (5 bases). Germline CDR1 and CDR2: GTSNPN and SVGIG (reference sequence). V lost 5 bases and J 0 bases, leaving 8 bases between the germline ends. The CDR3 is made up of 13 amino acids. The CDR3 coding sequence is TGTGCCTGGGACAGTCACTCTGGAAACACCATATATTTT. Translating it yields CAWDSHSGNTIYF.

The chain recombines TRBV13 with TRBJ2-5; TRBD1 matches at 7 bases. The CDR3 spans 16 residues. Germline V gene data show CDR1 as PRHDT and CDR2 as FYEKMQ (reference sequence). Trimming took 3 bases from V and 2 from J; bases not matched to a gene: 9. The CDR3 nucleotides read TGTGCCAGCAGCTTGTACCGGGACAGTTTACAAGAGACCCAGTACTTC. Protein product: CASSLYRDSLQETQYF.

The gene calls are TRBV6-6 and TRBJ1-4; D perhaps matches TRBD1 (5 bases). V was pared by 11 bases and J by 3 bases, with 13 bases between. The V gene's germline CDR1 is MNHNY and CDR2 SVGAGI (reference sequence). CDR3 length: 13 residues. This chain's CDR3 is CAVRGEANEKLFF. The CDR3 bases are TGTGCCGTTCGGGGGGAAGCTAATGAAAAACTGTTTTTT.

This sequence joins TRBV19 and TRBJ2-1; maybe TRBD1 (6 bases). CDR1 LNHDA and CDR2 SQIVND come from the germline V gene (reference sequence). This CDR3 region has 16 residues. V was trimmed by 0 bases and J by 1 base, leaving 10 bases between them. CDR3 bases: TGTGCCAGTAGTATAGAGGGGACACCTTCCTACAATGAGCAGTTCTTC. Protein sequence: CASSIEGTPSYNEQFF.

The J gene is TRBJ2-7, the V gene TRBV9; no reliable D call. Germline V gene data show CDR1 as SGDLS and CDR2 as YYNGEE. The CDR3 covers 14 residues. Trimming pared 0 bases from V and 7 bases from J, leaving 14 bases between. The CDR3: CASSVGGGSLEQYF. The CDR3 DNA sequence: TGTGCCAGCAGCGTAGGAGGCGGTTCCCTTGAGCAGTACTTC.

This rearrangement joins TRBV29-1 to TRBJ1-2, with a possible D match to TRBD1 (6 bases). V lost 3 bases and J lost 7, with 12 bases in between. Germline CDR1 and CDR2: SQVTM and ANQGSEA. The CDR3 has 12 residues. CDR3 loop: CSVDTGFSGYTF. For the CDR3, the DNA is TGCAGCGTTGATACAGGGTTTAGTGGCTACACCTTC.

The rearrangement uses TRBV5-6 and TRBJ2-7, with a weak D call TRBD2 (5 bases). Between the trimmed V and J ends, which lost 3 bases and 7 bases, there was a span of 11 bases. The CDR3 has 12 amino acids. Germline-derived CDR1 and CDR2 are SGHDT and YYEEEE. The CDR3 DNA follows: TGTGCCAGCAGCTGGAACTCGGGGGAGCAGTACTTC. This gives the protein CASSWNSGEQYF.

This clone has just a few counts. The CDR3 reads CSVLGGNTEAFF. CDR3 bases: TGCAGCGTTTTGGGGGGGAACACTGAAGCTTTCTTT. This chain uses TRBV29-1 with TRBJ1-1; possibly TRBD1 for D (5 bases). The germline V gene has CDR1 SQVTM and CDR2 ANQGSEA. This CDR3 contains 12 residues. V was pared by 5 bases and J by 1 base, with 8 bases between.

The gene calls are TRBV4-3 and TRBJ2-7; D might be TRBD2 (5 bases). Trimming left V 6 bases short and J 3 bases short, with 18 bases between. The length of the CDR3 is 15 residues. Germline CDR1 and CDR2: LGHNA and YSLEER. CDR3 DNA sequence: TGCGCCAGCAGTCCCCATGTTAGCGAGTACTACGAGCAGTACTTC. Translating it yields CASSPHVSEYYEQYF.

CDR3 region: CASSTTGGAYEQYF. The CDR3 DNA follows: TGTGCCAGTAGCACGACAGGGGGCGCCTACGAGCAGTACTTC. The chain has TRBV19 and TRBJ2-7, with 10 positions matching TRBD1. Germline trimming cut 6 bases from V and 2 bases from J; bases unmatched to any gene: 4. The CDR3 covers 14 residues. CDR1 LNHDA and CDR2 SQIVND come from the germline V gene (reference sequence).

DNA for the CDR3: TGTGCCAGCAGCTTAGTTGGGGGCAGTGAAGCTTTCTTT. It translates to CASSLVGGSEAFF. The rearrangement joins TRBV7-9 to TRBJ1-1; perhaps TRBD1 as D (6 bases). The length of the CDR3 is 13 residues. Germline CDR1 and CDR2: SEHNR and FQNEAQ (reference sequence). V lost 1 base and J 7 bases, leaving 10 bases between the germline ends.

The chain joins TRBV11-2 to TRBJ2-1, with 8 bases fitting TRBD1. The germline gives CDR1 SGHAT, CDR2 FQNNGV. V gave up 7 bases and J gave up 7 bases; unmatched junction bases: 9. This CDR3 has 14 residues. In nucleotides, the CDR3 is TGTGCCAGCAACCTCGGCAGGGGGCAAAATGAGCAGTTCTTC. Its translation: CASNLGRGQNEQFF.

This chain uses TRBV5-6 with TRBJ2-7; D possibly corresponds to TRBD2 (5 bases). V lost 3 bases, J lost 4 bases, and 8 bases lay in between. The CDR3 sequence is 12 residues long. The germline V gene encodes CDR1 SGHDT and CDR2 YYEEEE. The CDR3 bases are TGTGCCAGCAGCTCCGGACTTTACGAGCAGTACTTC. Its protein is CASSSGLYEQYF.

The chain carries TRBV10-3 and TRBJ2-1, with D unresolved. Looked up from germline, CDR1 is ENHRY and CDR2 is SYGVKD. V lost 2 bases and J lost 0, with 5 bases in between. There are 14 residues in the CDR3. The CDR3 here is CAISEVGSYNEQFF. CDR3 in DNA: TGTGCCATCAGTGAGGTCGGCTCCTACAATGAGCAGTTCTTC.

The chain couples TRBV4-1 to TRBJ1-5; D is undetermined. CDR3 length equals 13 residues. V was cut by 0 bases and J by 13 bases, with 13 bases left in between. CDR1 is MGHRA, CDR2 YSYEKL, per germline. The CDR3 DNA follows: TGCGCCAGCAGCCAAGAGGGCGGTCGGGAGCAGCATTTT. Translating it yields CASSQEGGREQHF.

V gene TRBV27 combines with J gene TRBJ1-1; D is perhaps TRBD1 (5 bases). There are 14 residues in the CDR3. The V gene lost 3 bases and the J gene lost 2 bases, with 10 bases spanning the gap. Germline V gene lookup returns CDR1 MNHEY and CDR2 SMNVEV (reference sequence). CDR3 sequence reads: CASSFRGFNTEAFF. The CDR3 nucleotides are TGTGCCAGCAGTTTTAGGGGATTTAACACTGAAGCTTTCTTT.

V usage is TRBV30 and J usage is TRBJ1-1, with 8 bases aligning to TRBD1. V was pared by 3 bases and J by 3 bases, with 3 bases of the junction left unmatched. Germline V CDR1 and CDR2: GTSNPN, SVGIG (reference sequence). The CDR3 runs to 13 residues. CDR3 in DNA: TGTGCCTGGAGCGCGACAGGGGACACTGAAGCTTTCTTT. Translation gives CAWSATGDTEAFF.

This chain joins TRBV6-5 and TRBJ2-3; 10 nucleotides line up with TRBD2. Trimming cost V 4 bases and J 9 bases; bases outside gene matches: 10. The CDR3 consists of 15 residues. Germline V CDR1 and CDR2: MNHEY, SVGAGI. The CDR3 nucleotides are TGTGCCAGCAGTTCTAGCGGGGGCCGCATGTGGACGCAGTATTTT. Protein: CASSSSGGRMWTQYF.

The V call is TRBV7-2, the J call TRBJ2-2, with TRBD2 identical over 10 bases. The CDR3 contains 18 residues. The V gene's germline CDR1 is SGHTA and CDR2 FQGNSA. Trimming at V came to 5 bases and at J to 1 base, leaving 10 bases not matched to a gene. CDR3 region: CASSHSSGLARNTGELFF. In DNA form, the CDR3 reads TGTGCCAGCAGCCATAGTTCGGGACTAGCGAGGAACACCGGGGAGCTGTTTTTT.

This chain joins TRBV18 and TRBJ2-3; 7 positions agree with TRBD2. With V trimmed by 3 bases and J by 4 bases, 4 bases remained unmatched. The length of the CDR3 is 14 residues. In germline, CDR1 is KGHSH, CDR2 LQKENI. CDR3 in DNA: TGTGCCAGCTCACCGCTCCTAGCGGCAGATACGCAGTATTTT. Translating gives CASSPLLAADTQYF.

The gene calls are TRBV19 and TRBJ2-7, with 12 bases fitting TRBD2. This CDR3 has 15 amino acids. CDR1 and CDR2 (germline): LNHDA, SQIVND (reference sequence). V lost 5 bases, J lost 2 bases, and 4 bases stayed unmatched. DNA of the CDR3: TGTGCCAGTAGTGTATCTAGCGGGAGGGCCTACGAGCAGTACTTC. Translating gives CASSVSSGRAYEQYF.

The rearrangement links TRBV28 to TRBJ2-5, with 14 bases matching TRBD2. The CDR3 covers 16 residues. Trimming at V came to 6 bases and at J to 5 bases, leaving 8 bases not matched to a gene. Germline CDR1 and CDR2: MDHEN and SYDVKM. This CDR3 is CASSFSTSGREETQYF. CDR3 DNA: TGTGCCAGCAGCTTTTCGACTAGCGGGAGGGAGGAGACCCAGTACTTC.

CDR3 nucleotide sequence: TGTGCCAGCAGCCGAACAGAAAATGGAAACACCATATATTTT. Translating gives CASSRTENGNTIYF. The V and J genes are TRBV6-5 and TRBJ1-3; D unresolved. CDR1 is MNHEY and CDR2 is SVGAGI in the germline V gene. The CDR3 runs 14 residues. Trimming took off 6 bases at V and 3 bases at J, with 12 bases between the two ends.

The genes are TRBV15 and TRBJ2-1; D might be TRBD2 (5 bases). The CDR3 runs to 15 residues. Germline V gene data show CDR1 as LNHNV and CDR2 as YYDKDF (reference sequence). V was clipped by 6 bases and J by 7 bases, with 19 bases between them. The CDR3 DNA sequence: TGTGCCACCAGGCCCCCGGATCGCGGCGGGAATGAGCAGTTCTTC. It translates to CATRPPDRGGNEQFF.

This chain uses TRBV9 with TRBJ2-2, with 9 positions matching TRBD2. The CDR3 extends over 18 amino acids. V shed 0 bases and J 7 bases; nucleotides not matched to a gene: 13. The germline CDR1 and CDR2 sequences are SGDLS and YYNGEE. The CDR3 region is CASSVGGSGSFSGGELFF. The CDR3 region has the DNA TGTGCCAGCAGCGTAGGGGGTAGCGGGAGTTTCTCGGGCGGGGAGCTGTTTTTT.

This rearrangement joins TRBV30 to TRBJ2-1; 7 bases line up with TRBD2. CDR3 length equals 11 residues. Germline CDR1 GTSNPN, CDR2 SVGIG (reference sequence). V dropped 5 bases and J dropped 15; count of bases not matched to a gene: 10. The CDR3 loop reads CAWGRAGVWFF. The CDR3 bases are TGTGCCTGGGGGCGTGCGGGAGTGTGGTTCTTC.

This clone was counted a single time. V and J are TRBV6-1 and TRBJ2-3; 7 bases match TRBD1. The CDR3 covers 15 residues. J lost 1 base, V lost 4 bases, and 5 bases had no gene match. In germline, CDR1 is MNHNS, CDR2 SASEGT. CDR3 region: CASSGGTGGTDTQYF. The CDR3 nucleotides are TGTGCCAGCAGTGGTGGAACAGGGGGCACAGATACGCAGTATTTT.

V gene TRBV5-4 combines with J gene TRBJ1-3; D may be TRBD1 (6 bases). Germline-derived CDR1 and CDR2 are SGHNT and YYREEE (reference sequence). Trimming took 2 bases from V and 0 from J, leaving 15 bases between them. The CDR3 loop spans 17 amino acids. In DNA form, the CDR3 reads TGTGCCAGCAGCTTATCCGTAGGGGGAATCTCTGGAAACACCATATATTTT. The encoded protein is CASSLSVGGISGNTIYF.

This chain links TRBV12-5 with TRBJ1-5; tentative D call: TRBD1 (6 bases). V lost 5 bases, J lost 0 bases, and 17 bases lay in between. In germline, CDR1 is LGHNT, CDR2 FRNRAP. The CDR3 totals 17 residues. The CDR3 here is CASGTLRGGNSNQPQHF. CDR3 DNA: TGTGCTAGTGGTACTCTCAGGGGCGGTAATAGCAATCAGCCCCAGCATTTT.

The V and J genes are TRBV28 and TRBJ1-1; D is possibly TRBD1 (6 bases). Germline assignment: CDR1 MDHEN and CDR2 SYDVKM. The length of the CDR3 is 12 residues. Deletions cut 4 bases from V and 10 bases from J, with 13 bases between. This chain's CDR3 is CASSYPGAGAFF. In nucleotides, the CDR3 is TGTGCCAGCAGTTACCCAGGGGCAGGAGCTTTCTTT.